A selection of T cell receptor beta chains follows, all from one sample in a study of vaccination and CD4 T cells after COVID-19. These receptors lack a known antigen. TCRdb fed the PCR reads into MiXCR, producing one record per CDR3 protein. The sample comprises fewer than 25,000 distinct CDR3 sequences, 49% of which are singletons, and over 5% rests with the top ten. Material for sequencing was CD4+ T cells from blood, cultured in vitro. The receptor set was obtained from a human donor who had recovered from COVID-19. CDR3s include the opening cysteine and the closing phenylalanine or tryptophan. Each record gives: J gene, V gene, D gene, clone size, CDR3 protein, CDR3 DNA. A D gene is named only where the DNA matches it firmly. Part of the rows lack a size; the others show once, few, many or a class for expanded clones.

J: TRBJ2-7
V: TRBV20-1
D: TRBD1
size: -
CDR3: CSATPNRGFSYEQYF
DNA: TGCAGTGCCACCCCTAACAGGGGTTTTTCATACGAGCAGTACTTC

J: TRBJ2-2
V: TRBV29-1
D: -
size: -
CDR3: CSVDCPGVGGRTKLNTGELFF
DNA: TGCAGCGTTGACTGCCCAGGTGTCGGGGGGCGCACCAAACTGAACACCGGGGAGCTGTTTTTT

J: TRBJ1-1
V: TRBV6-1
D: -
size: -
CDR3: CASRTLTGSAFF
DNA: TGTGCCAGCAGGACCCTTACGGGTTCAGCTTTCTTT

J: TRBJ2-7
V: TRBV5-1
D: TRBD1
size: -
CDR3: CASSLLGQGAEEQYF
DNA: TGCGCCAGCAGCTTGTTGGGACAGGGGGCGGAAGAGCAGTACTTC

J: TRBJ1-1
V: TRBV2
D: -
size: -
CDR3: CASSDKGGVTEAFF
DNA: TGTGCCAGCAGTGATAAGGGCGGGGTCACTGAAGCTTTCTTT

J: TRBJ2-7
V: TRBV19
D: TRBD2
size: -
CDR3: CASSFVLAGSYEQYF
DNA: TGTGCCAGTAGTTTTGTCCTAGCGGGCTCCTACGAGCAGTACTTC

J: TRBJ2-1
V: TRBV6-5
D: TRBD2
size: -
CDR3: CASSYSISSGGHNEQFF
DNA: TGTGCCAGCAGTTACTCGATATCTAGCGGGGGGCACAATGAGCAGTTCTTC

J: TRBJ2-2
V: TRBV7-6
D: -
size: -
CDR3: CASSLGPTNTGELFF
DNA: TGTGCCAGCAGCTTAGGCCCAACAAACACCGGGGAGCTGTTTTTT

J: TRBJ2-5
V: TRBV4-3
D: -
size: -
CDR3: CASSQGLTVSSETQYF
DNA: TGCGCCAGCAGCCAAGGGTTGACGGTTTCCAGCGAGACCCAGTACTTC

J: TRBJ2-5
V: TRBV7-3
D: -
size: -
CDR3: CASSLGNRERETQYF
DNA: TGTGCCAGCAGCTTAGGGAACCGAGAGCGGGAGACCCAGTACTTC

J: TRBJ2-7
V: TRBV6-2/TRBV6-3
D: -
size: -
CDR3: CASRQGGYEQYF
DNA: TGTGCCAGCAGACAAGGGGGCTACGAGCAGTACTTC

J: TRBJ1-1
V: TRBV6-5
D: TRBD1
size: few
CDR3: CASSYGTGRIHTEAFF
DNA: TGTGCCAGCAGTTACGGGACAGGGCGGATACACACTGAAGCTTTCTTT

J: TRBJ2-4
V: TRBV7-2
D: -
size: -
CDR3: CASSVRGQNIQYF
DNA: TGTGCCAGCAGCGTCCGGGGCCAAAACATTCAGTACTTC

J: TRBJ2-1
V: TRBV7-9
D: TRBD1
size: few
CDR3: CASSFDGDRGLHEQFF
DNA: TGTGCCAGCAGCTTCGACGGGGACAGGGGGCTGCATGAGCAGTTCTTC

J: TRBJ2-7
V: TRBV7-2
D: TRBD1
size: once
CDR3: CASSPRQGSYEQYF
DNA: TGTGCCAGCAGCCCCCGACAGGGTTCCTACGAGCAGTACTTC

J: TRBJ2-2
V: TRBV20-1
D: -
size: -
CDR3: CSARDSTRARELFF
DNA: TGCAGTGCTAGAGATTCGACTCGGGCGAGGGAGCTGTTTTTT

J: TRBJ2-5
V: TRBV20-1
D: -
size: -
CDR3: CSARDRRGQETQYF
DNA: TGCAGTGCTAGAGATCGGAGGGGGCAAGAGACCCAGTACTTC

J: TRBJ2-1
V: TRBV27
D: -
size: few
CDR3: CASSLSGGTKYNEQFF
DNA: TGTGCCAGCAGTTTATCGGGAGGGACAAAGTACAATGAGCAGTTCTTC

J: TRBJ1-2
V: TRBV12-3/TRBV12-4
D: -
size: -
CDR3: CASSYAGRYGYTF
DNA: TGTGCCAGCAGTTATGCAGGGCGGTATGGCTACACCTTC

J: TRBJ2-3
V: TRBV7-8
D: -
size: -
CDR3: CASSQTWGRSDTQYF
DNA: TGTGCCAGCAGCCAGACGTGGGGCCGGTCAGATACGCAGTATTTT

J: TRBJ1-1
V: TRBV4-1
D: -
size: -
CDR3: CASRGPLKNTEAFF
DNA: TGCGCCAGCCGGGGGCCACTTAAGAACACTGAAGCTTTCTTT

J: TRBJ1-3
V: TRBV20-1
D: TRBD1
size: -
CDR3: CSATLRDRSSGNTIYF
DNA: TGCAGTGCTACCCTCCGGGACAGGAGCTCTGGAAACACCATATATTTT